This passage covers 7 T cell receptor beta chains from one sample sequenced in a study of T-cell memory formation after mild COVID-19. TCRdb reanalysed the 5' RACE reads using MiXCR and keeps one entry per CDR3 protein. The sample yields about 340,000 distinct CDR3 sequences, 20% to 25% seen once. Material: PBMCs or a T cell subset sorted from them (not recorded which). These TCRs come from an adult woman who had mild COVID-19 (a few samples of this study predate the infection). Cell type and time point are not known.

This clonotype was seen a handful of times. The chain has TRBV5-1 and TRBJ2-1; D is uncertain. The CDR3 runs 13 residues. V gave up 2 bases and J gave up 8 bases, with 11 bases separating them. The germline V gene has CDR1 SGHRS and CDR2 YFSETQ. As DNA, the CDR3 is TGCGCCAGCAGCTTCGACATCATCGATGAGCAGTTCTTC. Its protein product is CASSFDIIDEQFF.

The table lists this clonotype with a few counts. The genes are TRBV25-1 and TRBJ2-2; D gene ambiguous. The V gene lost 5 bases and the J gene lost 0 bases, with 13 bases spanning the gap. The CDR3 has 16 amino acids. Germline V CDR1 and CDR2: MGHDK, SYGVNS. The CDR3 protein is CASSISGLTNTGELFF. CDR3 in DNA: TGTGCCAGCAGTATCTCCGGGCTGACGAACACCGGGGAGCTGTTTTTT.

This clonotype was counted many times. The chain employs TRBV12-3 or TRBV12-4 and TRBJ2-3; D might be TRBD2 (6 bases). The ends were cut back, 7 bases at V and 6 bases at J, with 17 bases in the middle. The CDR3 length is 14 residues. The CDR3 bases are TGTGCCAGCACCGACCGGAGGGAAACGGATACGCAGTATTTT. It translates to CASTDRRETDTQYF.

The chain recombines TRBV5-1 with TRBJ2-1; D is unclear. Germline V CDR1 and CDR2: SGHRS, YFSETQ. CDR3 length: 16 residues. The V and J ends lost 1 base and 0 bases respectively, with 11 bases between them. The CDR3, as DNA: TGCGCCAGCAGCTTGATGGGCAGGAGCTCCTACAATGAGCAGTTCTTC. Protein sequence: CASSLMGRSSYNEQFF.

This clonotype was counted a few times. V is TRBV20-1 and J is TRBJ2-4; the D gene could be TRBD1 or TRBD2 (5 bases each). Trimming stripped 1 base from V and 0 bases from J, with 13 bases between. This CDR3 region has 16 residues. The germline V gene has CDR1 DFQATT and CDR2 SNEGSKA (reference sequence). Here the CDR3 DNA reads TGCAGTGCTAGAGGTCCCAACGGGGCAGCCAAAAACATTCAGTACTTC. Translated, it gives CSARGPNGAAKNIQYF.

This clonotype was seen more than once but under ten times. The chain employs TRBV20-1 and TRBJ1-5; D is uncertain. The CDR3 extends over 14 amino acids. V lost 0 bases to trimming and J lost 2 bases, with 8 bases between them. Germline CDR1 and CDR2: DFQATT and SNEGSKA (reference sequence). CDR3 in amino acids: CSARDRRGNQPQHF. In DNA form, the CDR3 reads TGCAGTGCTAGAGATCGGAGGGGCAATCAGCCCCAGCATTTT.

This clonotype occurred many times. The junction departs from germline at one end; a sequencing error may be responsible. CDR3 in amino acids: CASSRRTDWLIF. The CDR3 region has the DNA TGCGCCAGCAGCCGCCGAACGGACTGGCTGATCTTC. The chain uses TRBV4-3 and TRBJ2-1; tentative D call: TRBD2 (5 bases). The CDR3 consists of 12 residues. CDR1 is LGHNA, CDR2 YSLEER, per germline.